This is a list of T cell receptor beta chains from one sample in a study of blood T cells in healthy people across ages. TCRdb itself ran the 5' RACE reads through MiXCR, one entry per CDR3 protein. Of under 750,000 distinct CDR3 sequences listed, around 48% were seen once; the top ten hold approximately 23%. The sequenced sample was blood. The receptors originated from a man at least 80 years old in good health. The CDR3 runs from the conserved cysteine through the conserved F or W. A D gene is named only where the DNA matches it firmly. Rows may omit the clone size; those that give it use once, few, many or a size class.

J	size	D	V	CDR3	DNA
TRBJ2-1	many	TRBD1	TRBV6-5	CASSGGDRSYNEQFF	TGTGCCAGCTCTGGCGGGGACAGGTCCTACAATGAGCAGTTCTTC
TRBJ2-5	many	TRBD2	TRBV4-3	CASSRGTSGGEETQYF	TGCGCCAGCAGCCGAGGGACTAGCGGGGGAGAAGAGACCCAGTACTTC
TRBJ1-1	few	.	TRBV7-9	CASTTDGGSEAFF	TGTGCCAGCACCACAGACGGGGGCTCTGAAGCTTTCTTT
TRBJ2-7	few	.	TRBV20-1	CSALLGYEQYF	TGCAGTGCCCTCCTGGGGTACGAGCAGTACTTC
TRBJ2-1	.	.	TRBV7-6	CASSQLMIGSLRQEQFF	TGTGCCAGCAGCCAACTTATGATCGGATCCCTAAGGCAGGAGCAGTTCTTC
TRBJ2-1	.	.	TRBV11-3	CASSLQGSPYEQFF	TGTGCCAGCAGCTTACAGGGGAGTCCCTATGAGCAGTTCTTC
TRBJ1-1	.	.	TRBV20-1	CSVPTQGNTEAFF	TGCAGTGTCCCCACCCAGGGAAACACTGAAGCTTTCTTT
TRBJ2-7	few	TRBD2	TRBV10-3	CAIQGLADEQYF	TGTGCCATACAGGGACTAGCGGACGAGCAGTACTTC
TRBJ2-4	.	.	TRBV6-2/TRBV6-3	CASSYSQGRWNIQYF	TGTGCCAGCAGTTACTCGCAGGGGAGGTGGAACATTCAGTACTTC
TRBJ2-1	few	TRBD2	TRBV20-1	CSARDLGGRAFDEQFF	TGCAGTGCTAGAGATCTCGGCGGGAGGGCCTTCGATGAGCAGTTCTTC
TRBJ1-2	once	.	TRBV29-1	CSVVASPSGSGYTF	TGCAGCGTTGTGGCGAGTCCGTCAGGGTCGGGCTACACCTTC
TRBJ2-1	few	.	TRBV21-1	CASSNTVAGVVSYNEQFF	TGTGCCAGCAGCAATACCGTAGCGGGAGTCGTCTCCTACAATGAGCAGTTCTTC
TRBJ2-5	.	.	TRBV14	CASSQQYGEFNEQYF	TGTGCCAGCAGCCAACAGTACGGGGAATTCAATGAGCAGTACTTC
TRBJ1-1	.	TRBD1	TRBV12-3/TRBV12-4	CASGLGPGQGPTEAFF	TGTGCCAGCGGTTTAGGCCCAGGACAGGGTCCTACTGAAGCTTTCTTT
TRBJ1-2	.	.	TRBV7-9	CASSPQSVNYGYTF	TGTGCCAGCAGTCCTCAGAGCGTGAACTATGGCTACACCTTC
TRBJ2-5	.	TRBD1	TRBV6-2/TRBV6-3	CASIAGTGVETQYF	TGTGCCAGCATCGCCGGGACAGGGGTAGAGACCCAGTACTTC
TRBJ1-4	.	.	TRBV25-1	CASSDRGANEKLFF	TGTGCCAGCAGTGACAGGGGAGCTAATGAAAAACTGTTTTTT
TRBJ2-7	many	.	TRBV28	CASSSTGTRYEQYF	TGTGCCAGCAGTTCAACCGGGACCAGATACGAGCAGTACTTC
TRBJ2-2	.	TRBD1	TRBV2	CASTPIQGAGTGELFF	TGTGCCAGCACCCCGATACAGGGGGCCGGGACCGGGGAGCTGTTTTTT
TRBJ1-6	.	.	TRBV7-2	CASSLALSENSPLHF	TGTGCCAGCAGCTTAGCGCTATCAGAAAATTCACCCCTCCACTTT
TRBJ2-3	.	.	TRBV7-2	CASSGIDTQYF	TGTGCCAGCAGCGGGATAGATACGCAGTATTTT
TRBJ2-7	many	.	TRBV6-6	CASSSVQGRNYEQYF	TGTGCCAGCAGTTCGGTACAGGGAAGGAACTACGAGCAGTACTTC
TRBJ2-1	few	TRBD2	TRBV20-1	CSATRGTGNRLAGGGNEQFF	TGCAGTGCTACAAGAGGCACAGGGAATCGACTAGCGGGAGGGGGGAATGAGCAGTTCTTC
TRBJ2-3	.	.	TRBV10-3	CAIRSGGGTDTQYF	TGTGCCATCAGATCGGGGGGCGGCACAGATACGCAGTATTTT
TRBJ1-5	.	.	TRBV7-9	CASSRDGQPQHF	TGTGCCAGCAGCCGCGACGGGCAGCCCCAGCATTTT
TRBJ1-6	.	.	TRBV12-3/TRBV12-4	CASSLSGTHDLALHF	TGTGCCAGCAGTTTATCGGGCACCCACGATTTGGCCCTCCACTTT